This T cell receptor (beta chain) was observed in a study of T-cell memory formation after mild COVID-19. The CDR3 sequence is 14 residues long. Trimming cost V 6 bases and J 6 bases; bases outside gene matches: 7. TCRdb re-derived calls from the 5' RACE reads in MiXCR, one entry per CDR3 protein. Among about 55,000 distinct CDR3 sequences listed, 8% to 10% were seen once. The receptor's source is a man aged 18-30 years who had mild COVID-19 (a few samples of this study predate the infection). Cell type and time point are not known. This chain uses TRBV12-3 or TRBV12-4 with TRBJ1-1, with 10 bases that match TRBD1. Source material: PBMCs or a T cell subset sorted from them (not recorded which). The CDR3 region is CASSRQGAVAEAFF. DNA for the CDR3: TGTGCCAGCAGCCGACAGGGGGCGGTGGCTGAAGCTTTCTTT.